Following are 26 T cell receptor beta chains from one sample sequenced in a study of Ad26.COV2.S vaccination and SARS-CoV-2 variants (dated by TCRdb to the early 2020s). Read against the paper, the sample's treatment or condition label means: roughly 19 received Ad26.COV2.S at low or high dose, single or two shots; five or six received placebo; per-sample allocation not given. For vaccine and placebo recipients, repertoires were sequenced using samples collected on day 63 after the first injection. The method was the immunoSEQ multiplex PCR assay. In its TCRdb copy, this immuneACCESS table keeps in-frame sequences only and misses some clones. Where compared with another copy, unresolved V genes explain less than half of these, and the others have no known cause. In all, the sample holds more than 300,000 clones, and about 85% of those were seen once. The top ten clones comprise 2% to 2.5% of the sample.

The sequencing used peripheral blood, collected in a trial of Ad26.COV2.S vaccine versus placebo. Receptors were obtained from a person between 18 and 60 years old who received the Ad26.COV2.S COVID-19 vaccine or a placebo.

The gene calls are TRBV28 and TRBJ1-2; no clear D. The CDR3 spans 14 residues. V lost 1 base, J lost 4 bases, and 10 bases lay in between. The germline CDR1 and CDR2 sequences are MDHEN and SYDVKM. CDR3 loop: CASSLLAVSYGYTF. The CDR3 bases are TGTGCCAGCAGTTTATTGGCAGTAAGCTATGGCTACACCTTC.

V gene TRBV30 combines with J gene TRBJ1-4; D is uncertain. V lost 0 bases and J 5 bases, leaving 13 bases between the germline ends. CDR1 and CDR2 (germline): GTSNPN, SVGIG (reference sequence). The CDR3 is 15 amino acids. CDR3 sequence: CAWSVLSDTNEKLFF. CDR3 coding DNA: TGTGCCTGGAGTGTACTGTCAGATACAAATGAAAAACTGTTTTTT.

In this sample, this clone turned up a few times. V and J are TRBV7-9 and TRBJ1-5; D might be TRBD1 (5 bases). This CDR3 region has 13 residues. Germline loops: CDR1 SEHNR, CDR2 FQNEAQ (reference sequence). V lost 1 base, J lost 5 bases, and 6 bases lay in between. In DNA form, the CDR3 reads TGTGCCAGCAGCTTAGGAGGGGATCAGCCCCAGCATTTT. This codes for CASSLGGDQPQHF.

CDR3 amino acids: CASSLEGFRTDTQYF. The DNA for the CDR3 is TGTGCCAGCAGCTTGGAGGGATTTCGCACAGATACGCAGTATTTT. The chain combines TRBV5-4 with TRBJ2-3, with no clear D. This CDR3 spans 15 amino acids. The germline V and J ends were trimmed by 0 bases and 1 base, with 9 bases remaining between them. CDR1 is SGHNT and CDR2 is YYREEE in the germline V gene (reference sequence).

This chain joins TRBV19 and TRBJ2-2; possibly TRBD1 or TRBD2 for D (5 bases each). CDR3 length equals 16 residues. Germline assignment: CDR1 LNHDA and CDR2 SQIVND (reference sequence). The V end was cut by 6 bases, the J end by 0 bases, with 14 bases between. The CDR3 DNA reads TGTGCCAGTAGCTCGGGACGGACTCCGAACACCGGGGAGCTGTTTTTT. Residues: CASSSGRTPNTGELFF. The full variable domain, completed using reference TRBV19 and TRBJ2-2, is DGGITQSPKYLFRKEGQNVTLSCEQNLNHDAMYWYRQDPGQGLRLIYYSQIVNDFQKGDIAEGYSVSREKKESFPLTVTSAQKNPTAFYLCASSSGRTPNTGELFFGEGSRLTVL.

V usage is TRBV4-2 and J usage is TRBJ2-1; 11 nucleotides align to TRBD1. The CDR3 extends over 20 amino acids. The trim removed 0 bases at V and 0 bases at J, leaving 10 bases unmatched. The germline V gene encodes CDR1 LGHNA and CDR2 YNFKEQ. The CDR3, as DNA: TGTGCCAGCAGCCAAGACCGGGACAGGGGGGTTTGGAGCTCCTACAATGAGCAGTTCTTC. This gives the protein CASSQDRDRGVWSSYNEQFF.

The chain has TRBV15 and TRBJ1-5; TRBD1 might be the D (6 bases). This CDR3 is 23 amino acids long. V lost 0 bases to trimming and J lost 2 bases, with 32 bases between them. The germline gives CDR1 LNHNV, CDR2 YYDKDF (reference sequence). CDR3 nucleotides: TGTGCCACCAGCAGAGAGGAGGTCGGGGTCTTTGGACAGCTATCTAGGCGCAATCAGCCCCAGCATTTT. It yields the protein CATSREEVGVFGQLSRRNQPQHF.

This clone was seen a few times. V gene TRBV10-3 combines with J gene TRBJ1-3, with 10 bases fitting TRBD1. The CDR3 loop spans 14 amino acids. Germline-derived CDR1 and CDR2 are ENHRY and SYGVKD. The junction had 0 bases not matched to a gene; V was cut back by 4 bases and J by 3 bases. CDR3 in amino acids: CAISGDRGGNTIYF. Written as DNA, the CDR3 is TGTGCCATCAGTGGGGACAGGGGTGGAAACACCATATATTTT.

The chain recombines TRBV19 with TRBJ1-3; no clear D gene. The CDR3 consists of 16 residues. V lost 4 bases and J 0 bases, leaving 13 bases between the germline ends. Germline V CDR1 and CDR2: LNHDA, SQIVND (reference sequence). CDR3 sequence reads: CASSTPGRDSGNTIYF. As DNA, the CDR3 is TGTGCCAGTAGTACGCCCGGACGGGACTCTGGAAACACCATATATTTT.

The chain uses TRBV27 and TRBJ2-5; a possible D gene is TRBD2 (7 bases). CDR1 is MNHEY and CDR2 is SMNVEV in the germline V gene (reference sequence). The CDR3 is 14 residues long. Trimming removed 6 bases at V and 5 bases at J, with 16 bases between. CDR3 nucleotide sequence: TGTGCCAGCAGCTTGCAGGGGCGGGGGGAGACCCAGTACTTC. The encoded protein is CASSLQGRGETQYF.

J is TRBJ2-5 and V is TRBV7-2, with TRBD1 matching 7 bases. This CDR3 spans 14 amino acids. In germline, CDR1 is SGHTA, CDR2 FQGNSA. V lost 5 bases to trimming and J lost 2 bases; unmatched junction nucleotides: 5. The CDR3 DNA is TGTGCCAGCAGCCCCGACAGGGTTCAAGAGACCCAGTACTTC. This gives the protein CASSPDRVQETQYF.

The gene calls are TRBV4-2 and TRBJ2-1; 7 nucleotides align to TRBD2. The CDR3 totals 19 residues. V lost 4 bases and J lost 5; bases outside the gene matches: 20. Per germline, CDR1 LGHNA and CDR2 YNFKEQ. The CDR3 DNA follows: TGTGCCAGCAGCCGACGACTCTCGAGTGGCAGCGGGGTAAACAATGAGCAGTTCTTC. Translation: CASSRRLSSGSGVNNEQFF.

The chain uses TRBV2 and TRBJ2-7, with D possibly TRBD1 on 5 matching bases. The V end lost 6 bases, the J end lost 1 base, and 16 bases lay between the germline ends. This CDR3 is 15 amino acids long. CDR1 is SNHLY and CDR2 is FYNNEI in the germline V gene. The CDR3, as DNA: TGTGCCAGCAGAGACAACGACAAGGGGTCCTACGAGCAGTACTTC. Protein sequence: CASRDNDKGSYEQYF. The whole variable domain, filled in from reference TRBV2 and TRBJ2-7, reads EPEVTQTPSHQVTQMGQEVILRCVPISNHLYFYWYRQILGQKVEFLVSFYNNEISEKSEIFDDQFSVERPDGSNFTLKIRSTKLEDSAMYFCASRDNDKGSYEQYFGPGTRLTVT.

On this clone itself: A junction boundary mismatches the germline segment, possibly from a read error. The chain links TRBV27 to TRBJ1-4; D gene ambiguous. The CDR3 runs to 11 residues. Germline CDR1 is MNHEY and CDR2 is SMNVEV (reference sequence). This CDR3 is CASSPRHQLVF. Here the CDR3 DNA reads TGTGCCAGCAGTCCCCGACATCAACTCGTTTTT. The variable domain in full, completed from reference TRBV27 and TRBJ1-4, reads EAQVTQNPRYLITVTGKKLTVTCSQNMNHEYMSWYRQDPGLGLRQIYYSMNVEVTDKGDVPEGYKVSRKEKRNFPLILESPSPNQTSLYFCASSPRHQLVFGSGTQLSVL.

This chain links TRBV30 with TRBJ2-3, with D possibly being TRBD1 (6 bases). Trimming removed 1 base from V and 1 base from J, with 15 bases in between. Germline CDR1 GTSNPN, CDR2 SVGIG (reference sequence). The CDR3 runs 16 residues. The CDR3 DNA reads as TGTGCCTGGAGTGCGTTCCGGGACACCCGCACAGATACGCAGTATTTT. It yields the protein CAWSAFRDTRTDTQYF.

The rearrangement uses TRBV20-1 and TRBJ1-1; D remains unclear. The CDR3 loop spans 11 amino acids. Trimming removed 6 bases at V and 0 bases at J, with 5 bases between. Germline V CDR1 and CDR2: DFQATT, SNEGSKA (reference sequence). Here the CDR3 DNA reads TGCAGTGCCCCCATGAACACTGAAGCTTTCTTT. Encoded protein: CSAPMNTEAFF.

The V and J genes are TRBV4-2 and TRBJ1-2; a possible D gene is TRBD1 (5 bases). Trimming cost V 4 bases and J 3 bases, with 15 bases left between them. This CDR3 comprises 15 residues. CDR1 LGHNA and CDR2 YNFKEQ come from the germline V gene. The CDR3 nucleotides are TGTGCCAGCAGCCCACAAGCTCAGGGACACTATGGCTACACCTTC. Encoded protein: CASSPQAQGHYGYTF.

The chain uses TRBV2 and TRBJ1-2; TRBD1 is a possible D gene (6 bases). The V gene's germline CDR1 is SNHLY and CDR2 FYNNEI. The CDR3 is 18 amino acids. Deletions cut 7 bases from V and 5 bases from J, with 29 bases between. CDR3 bases: TGTGCCAGCACAGTTGGCTTGGGACAATTGGGGAGAGGGTATGGCTACACCTTC. It yields the protein CASTVGLGQLGRGYGYTF.

This chain uses TRBV5-4 with TRBJ2-4; D remains ambiguous. V lost 0 bases, J lost 7 bases, and 14 bases lay in between. Germline V CDR1 and CDR2: SGHNT, YYREEE (reference sequence). This CDR3 is built from 15 residues. The chain's CDR3 is CASSLAGAARNIQYF. DNA of the CDR3: TGTGCCAGCAGCTTGGCCGGTGCGGCCAGGAACATTCAGTACTTC.

V is TRBV27 and J is TRBJ2-1; TRBD1 matches at 7 bases. V lost 3 bases, J lost 2 bases, and 4 bases stayed unmatched. This CDR3 comprises 15 residues. Germline-derived CDR1 and CDR2 are MNHEY and SMNVEV (reference sequence). This chain's CDR3 is CASSLGTATYNEQFF. The CDR3 bases are TGTGCCAGCAGTTTGGGGACAGCGACCTACAATGAGCAGTTCTTC.

This clone was recorded only once. V usage is TRBV24-1 and J usage is TRBJ1-2, with 8 bases aligning to TRBD1. The CDR3 contains 13 residues. The V segment lost 6 bases and the J segment 7 bases; nucleotides outside the gene matches: 6. The germline gives CDR1 KGHDR, CDR2 SFDVKD. CDR3 sequence (DNA): TGTGCCACCAGTCCCGGACAGGGAGGTGGCTACACCTTC. The encoded protein is CATSPGQGGGYTF.

The gene calls are TRBV28 and TRBJ2-4; TRBD1 matches 7 bases. After removal of 5 bases from V and 13 bases from J, the junction contained 17 bases not matched to a gene. CDR1 is MDHEN and CDR2 is SYDVKM in the germline V gene. This CDR3 contains 15 residues. In DNA, the CDR3 is TGTGCCAGCAGTAGCACAGGGGCGCGCTCTTTGGGGCAGTACTTC. Protein: CASSSTGARSLGQYF.

The rearrangement links TRBV28 to TRBJ2-7; D may be TRBD2 (5 bases). Germline V gene sequence: CDR1 MDHEN, CDR2 SYDVKM. This CDR3 region has 12 residues. V shed 3 bases and J shed 9 bases, with 12 bases lying between them. The DNA for the CDR3 is TGTGCCAGCAGTTTCCGGGGATTGGCGCAGTACTTC. Protein: CASSFRGLAQYF.

This chain links TRBV11-1 with TRBJ2-3; tentatively, D is TRBD1 (5 bases). Trimming removed 3 bases from V and 2 bases from J, with 12 bases in between. Germline lookup yields CDR1 SGHAT and CDR2 FQDESV (reference sequence). The CDR3 has 15 residues. CDR3 amino acids: CASSFSGLSTDTQYF. CDR3 bases: TGTGCCAGCAGCTTCTCAGGGCTCTCCACAGATACGCAGTATTTT.

This clone was detected only a few times. This chain uses TRBV30 with TRBJ1-1, with D tentatively TRBD1 (5 bases). Trimming left V 1 base short and J 5 bases short, with 20 bases between. The germline CDR1 and CDR2 sequences are GTSNPN and SVGIG (reference sequence). This CDR3 comprises 16 residues. The CDR3 protein is CAWSGLGVGRMTEAFF. DNA for the CDR3: TGTGCCTGGAGTGGTTTAGGGGTAGGAAGAATGACTGAAGCTTTCTTT.

This clone has just one count. The chain joins TRBV5-1 to TRBJ1-2, with 7 bases that match TRBD1. Germline V CDR1 and CDR2: SGHRS, YFSETQ. Unmatched junction bases numbered 9, after V lost 5 bases and J lost 5 bases. The length of the CDR3 is 14 residues. As DNA, the CDR3 is TGCGCCAGCAGACAAGGGGGCGCCCGGTATGGCTACACCTTC. Encoded protein: CASRQGGARYGYTF.